Below are 18 T cell receptor beta chains sequenced from a single sample in a study of glioma-infiltrating T cells. Using RNA template, CDR3s of TCR alpha and beta were amplified with iRepertoire arm-PCR. TCRdb called the multiplex PCR reads again in MiXCR, with one record for every CDR3 protein. The sample holds 95,000 to 110,000 distinct CDR3 sequences, about 28% seen once. Source material: glioma tissue, nonneoplastic brain tissue, or PBMCs (not recorded which). These receptors all come from a human donor with low-grade glioma or glioblastoma, undergoing nonglioma brain surgery, or in good health (not recorded which).

This clonotype was seen at least ten times. V is TRBV5-5 and J is TRBJ1-2; D ambiguous. The CDR3 consists of 15 residues. Germline V gene lookup returns CDR1 SGHKS and CDR2 YYEKEE (reference sequence). Trimming pared 2 bases from V and 0 bases from J, leaving 11 bases between. CDR3: CASSLMDRPNYGYTF. The DNA for the CDR3 is TGTGCCAGCAGCTTAATGGACCGTCCTAACTATGGCTACACCTTC.

The sample holds many counts of this clonotype. The V gene is TRBV28, the J gene TRBJ2-3; D gene ambiguous. CDR3 length: 12 amino acids. CDR1 is MDHEN, CDR2 SYDVKM, per germline. V was clipped by 2 bases and J by 7 bases, with 7 bases between them. CDR3 DNA: TGTGCCAGCAGTTTAATACCTTATACGCAGTATTTT. Its translation is CASSLIPYTQYF.

This clonotype occurred many times. The chain recombines TRBV7-8 with TRBJ2-5, with 8 bases lining up with TRBD1. V shed 1 base, J shed 3 bases, and the junction held 4 bases outside the gene matches. The CDR3 has 15 residues. Germline loops: CDR1 SGHVS, CDR2 FQNEAQ. CDR3 loop: CASSLETGVKETQYF. The CDR3 nucleotides read TGTGCCAGCAGCTTAGAGACAGGGGTTAAAGAGACCCAGTACTTC.

This clonotype came up many times. This chain uses TRBV6-1 with TRBJ2-1, with 8 nucleotides matching TRBD2. Losses at the gene ends were 4 bases for V and 5 bases for J; bases not matched to a gene: 7. The CDR3 runs to 15 residues. CDR1 and CDR2 (germline): MNHNS, SASEGT. The chain's CDR3 is CASSGQGLVNNEQFF. The DNA of the CDR3 is TGTGCCAGCAGTGGTCAGGGACTAGTAAACAATGAGCAGTTCTTC.

This clonotype was found many times. The chain combines TRBV6-8 with TRBJ1-5; D possibly corresponds to TRBD1 (5 bases). Germline assignment: CDR1 MNHGY and CDR2 SAAAGT. CDR3 length: 20 residues. Trimming removed 0 bases at V and 4 bases at J, with 25 bases between. For the CDR3, the DNA is TGTGCCAGCAGTTACTCGATCAGAGACAGATCCGTTTCTCTTAATCAGCCCCAGCATTTT. The encoded protein is CASSYSIRDRSVSLNQPQHF.

This clonotype was recorded at least ten times. CDR3 nucleotides: TGTGCCAGCAGTGATTGGACTAGCCCCAATGAGCAGTTCTTC. It is translated as CASSDWTSPNEQFF. J is TRBJ2-1 and V is TRBV6-1, with 8 positions matching TRBD2. The trim removed 3 bases at V and 6 bases at J, leaving 4 bases unmatched. The CDR3 is 14 amino acids. Germline lookup yields CDR1 MNHNS and CDR2 SASEGT.

This clonotype appeared once. The conserved closing phenylalanine or tryptophan is absent in this CDR3, likely reflecting a read error. No DNA is shown, since the ends of the CDR3 on it are uncertain; the CDR3 is the one TCRdb lists. The rearrangement joins TRBV7-3 to TRBJ1-2; no check of the table's D call, TRBD1, against the DNA was made. The CDR3 spans 14 residues, counting both ends. Germline lookup yields CDR1 SGHTA and CDR2 FQGTGA. The CDR3 loop is CASSLTPDTGGCTS.

The gene calls are TRBV11-2 and TRBJ1-6; 9 bases are a match to TRBD1. This CDR3 contains 16 residues. V shed 5 bases and J 8 bases; nucleotides not matched to a gene: 10. The germline gives CDR1 SGHAT, CDR2 FQNNGV. CDR3 coding DNA: TGTGCCAGCAGCAAACCGGGACAGGGAGTTGATTCACCCCTCCACTTT. Its translation is CASSKPGQGVDSPLHF.

This clonotype was detected many times. The V call is TRBV7-9, the J call TRBJ2-7; no clear D. The V end was cut by 2 bases, the J end by 3 bases, with 5 bases between. From germline, CDR1 is SEHNR and CDR2 FQNEAQ (reference sequence). This CDR3 region has 12 residues. The CDR3 sequence is CASSLQDYEQYF. The CDR3 coding sequence is TGTGCCAGCAGCTTACAGGACTACGAGCAGTACTTC.

V gene TRBV4-3 combines with J gene TRBJ2-3, with D unclear. Trimming cost V 0 bases and J 4 bases, with 14 bases left between them. The V gene's germline CDR1 is LGHNA and CDR2 YSLEER. The CDR3 length is 16 residues. The CDR3 loop reads CASSQDMGSRPDTQYF. CDR3 coding DNA: TGCGCCAGCAGCCAAGATATGGGCTCCCGCCCAGATACGCAGTATTTT.

This clonotype was seen a few times. The chain has TRBV3-1 and TRBJ1-1, with D hard to call. V lost 1 base and J lost 3, with 6 bases in between. Germline V gene lookup returns CDR1 LGHDT and CDR2 YNNKEL (reference sequence). The CDR3 consists of 13 residues. CDR3 in amino acids: CASSQGRDTEAFF. CDR3 bases: TGTGCCAGCAGCCAAGGGAGGGACACTGAAGCTTTCTTT.

The chain links TRBV29-1 to TRBJ2-5; the match to TRBD2 covers 9 bases. V shed 7 bases, J shed 1 base, and the junction held 10 bases outside the gene matches. This CDR3 is built from 15 residues. The V gene's germline CDR1 is SQVTM and CDR2 ANQGSEA. CDR3 DNA: TGCAGCGCCCTTGCCGTAGCGGGGGCCCAAGAGACCCAGTACTTC. Amino acids: CSALAVAGAQETQYF.

Regarding this clonotype: A clone one base away is much larger, so this may be a read error. The V call is TRBV6-5, the J call TRBJ1-3, with 9 bases identical to TRBD1. The CDR3 length is 17 residues. Germline V gene data show CDR1 as MNHEY and CDR2 as SVGAGI. The CDR3 coding sequence is TGTGCCAGCAGTACAGGGGGCGGGCCGGTCTCTGGAGACACCATATATTTT. As protein: CASSTGGGPVSGDTIYF.

This sequence joins TRBV7-9 and TRBJ2-5; D unresolved. Looked up from germline, CDR1 is SEHNR and CDR2 is FQNEAQ (reference sequence). Trimming cost V 6 bases and J 4 bases, with 12 bases left between them. The CDR3 runs to 13 residues. Here the CDR3 reads CASSHSGTETQYF. The CDR3 DNA is TGTGCCAGCAGTCATTCAGGAACAGAGACCCAGTACTTC. Based on the CDR3 plus reference TRBV7-9 and TRBJ2-5, the full variable domain is DTGVSQNPRHKITKRGQNVTFRCDPISEHNRLYWYRQTLGQGPEFLTYFQNEAQLEKSRLLSDRFSAERPKGSFSTLEIQRTEQGDSAMYLCASSHSGTETQYFGPGTRLLVL.

The V gene is TRBV7-8, the J gene TRBJ1-1, with TRBD1 identical over 7 bases. The ends lost 5 bases at V and 0 bases at J; junction bases unmatched: 6. Germline V lookup: CDR1 SGHVS, CDR2 FQNEAQ. CDR3 length: 15 residues. The CDR3 sequence is CASSPRDRMNTEAFF. The CDR3 DNA follows: TGTGCCAGCAGCCCCCGGGACAGAATGAACACTGAAGCTTTCTTT.

This clonotype was found many times. The J gene is TRBJ2-3, the V gene TRBV2; perhaps TRBD2 as D (6 bases). Germline lookup yields CDR1 SNHLY and CDR2 FYNNEI. With 6 bases removed from V and 0 bases from J, the gap between germline ends came to 10 bases. The CDR3 is made up of 14 amino acids. CDR3: CASREGRSTDTQYF. The DNA for the CDR3 is TGTGCCAGCAGGGAGGGACGGAGCACAGATACGCAGTATTTT.

Worth noting for this clonotype: This sequence may be a read error, since a much larger clone differs from it by one base. The CDR3 nucleotides read TGTGCCAGCAGTCCGGGCCTGCAGGGCCACACCTTC. Translation gives CASSPGLQGHTF. The V and J genes are TRBV7-9 and TRBJ1-2; possible D gene TRBD1, 5 bases. Germline V gene lookup returns CDR1 SEHNR and CDR2 FQNEAQ (reference sequence). This CDR3 has 12 amino acids. Trimming pared 6 bases from V and 12 bases from J, leaving 17 bases between.

This clonotype was counted once. With a much larger clone just one base away, this may be a read error. The J gene is TRBJ2-1, the V gene TRBV5-1; a possible D gene is TRBD2 (5 bases). This CDR3 spans 14 amino acids. Per germline, CDR1 SGHRS and CDR2 YFSETQ. CDR3 loop: CASSFGETYNEEFF. CDR3 nucleotides: TGCGCCAGCAGCTTCGGGGAGACCTACAATGAGGAGTTCTTC.